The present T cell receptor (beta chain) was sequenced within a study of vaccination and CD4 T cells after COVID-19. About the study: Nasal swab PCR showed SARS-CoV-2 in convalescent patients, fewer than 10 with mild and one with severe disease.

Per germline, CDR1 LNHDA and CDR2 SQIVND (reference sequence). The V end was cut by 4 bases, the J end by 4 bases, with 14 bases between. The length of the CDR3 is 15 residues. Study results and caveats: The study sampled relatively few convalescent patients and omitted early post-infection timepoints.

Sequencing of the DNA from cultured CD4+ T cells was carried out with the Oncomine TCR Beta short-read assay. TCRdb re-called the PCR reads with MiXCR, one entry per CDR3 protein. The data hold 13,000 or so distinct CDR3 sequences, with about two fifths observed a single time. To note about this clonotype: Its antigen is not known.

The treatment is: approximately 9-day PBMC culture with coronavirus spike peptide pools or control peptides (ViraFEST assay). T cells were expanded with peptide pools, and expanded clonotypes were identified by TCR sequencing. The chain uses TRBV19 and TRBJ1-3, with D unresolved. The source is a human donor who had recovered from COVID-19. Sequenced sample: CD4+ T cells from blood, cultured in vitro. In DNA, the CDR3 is TGTGCCAGTAGTAAAATCGGGGTAACCGGAAACACCATATATTTT. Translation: CASSKIGVTGNTIYF.